These T cell receptor beta chains were read from a single sample in a study of beta chain features in type 1 diabetes. Measured with immunoSEQ multiplex PCR; TCRdb has only the in-frame clones, and not every one. The sample consists of about 150,000 clones, about 9.1% of them appearing once. The specimen was central memory CD4+ T cells from blood. Every receptor here comes from a woman aged 18-29 years in good health. CDR3s include the opening cysteine and the closing phenylalanine or tryptophan. The order of the fields is D gene, V gene, J gene, CDR3 length, clone size, CDR3 DNA, CDR3 protein. The D gene is left open where the match is weak. Where a row states a size, it is once, few, many or the class of an expanded clone; other rows omit it.

d_gene: NA
v_gene: TRBV5-5
j_gene: TRBJ1-4
len: 16
abundance: NA
CDR3nt: TGTGCCAGCAGCCAAGCATCGGGGGCAACTAATGAAAAACTGTTTTTT
CDR3aa: CASSQASGATNEKLFF

d_gene: TRBD2
v_gene: TRBV11-2
j_gene: TRBJ2-7
len: 15
abundance: NA
CDR3nt: TGTGCCAGCAGCTTGTACCTAGCGGGGGTGGACGAGCAGTACTTC
CDR3aa: CASSLYLAGVDEQYF

d_gene: TRBD2
v_gene: TRBV25-1
j_gene: TRBJ2-7
len: 15
abundance: NA
CDR3nt: TGTGCCAGCAGCTCTCCGGGACTAGCGGGGTACGAGCAGTACTTC
CDR3aa: CASSSPGLAGYEQYF

d_gene: TRBD1
v_gene: TRBV6-6
j_gene: TRBJ1-5
len: 14
abundance: NA
CDR3nt: TGTGCCAGCAGTTACGACAGGGCATATCAGCCCCAGCATTTT
CDR3aa: CASSYDRAYQPQHF

d_gene: NA
v_gene: TRBV4-1
j_gene: TRBJ2-3
len: 17
abundance: few
CDR3nt: TGCGCCAGCAGCCCTCTCATAAGTACGGAGAGCACAGATACGCAGTATTTT
CDR3aa: CASSPLISTESTDTQYF

d_gene: TRBD1
v_gene: TRBV30
j_gene: TRBJ1-1
len: 12
abundance: NA
CDR3nt: TGTGCCACAGGACAGGGGGCAGCAATCGCTTTCTTT
CDR3aa: CATGQGAAIAFF

d_gene: TRBD1
v_gene: TRBV28
j_gene: TRBJ2-2
len: 15
abundance: few
CDR3nt: TGTGCCAGCATCCGGGGACAGGGGCCAACCGGGGAGCTGTTTTTT
CDR3aa: CASIRGQGPTGELFF

d_gene: NA
v_gene: TRBV18
j_gene: TRBJ2-7
len: 13
abundance: few
CDR3nt: TGTGCCAGCTCACACCCCGACAGCTACGAGCAGTACTTC
CDR3aa: CASSHPDSYEQYF

d_gene: TRBD1
v_gene: TRBV6-1
j_gene: TRBJ2-7
len: 15
abundance: few
CDR3nt: TGTGCCAGCAGGTTCCGGGACAGGGCATCCTACGAGCAGTACTTC
CDR3aa: CASRFRDRASYEQYF

d_gene: NA
v_gene: TRBV5-1
j_gene: TRBJ2-3
len: 15
abundance: few
CDR3nt: TGCGCCAGCAGCTTACAGGGTGGAGGCACAGATACGCAGTATTTT
CDR3aa: CASSLQGGGTDTQYF

d_gene: TRBD1
v_gene: TRBV4-3
j_gene: TRBJ2-3
len: 16
abundance: NA
CDR3nt: TGCGCCAGCAGCCAAGAGGGACAGCCCCTCCCAGATACGCAGTATTTT
CDR3aa: CASSQEGQPLPDTQYF

d_gene: NA
v_gene: TRBV7-9
j_gene: TRBJ1-1
len: 15
abundance: NA
CDR3nt: TGTGCCAGCAGCTTAGCGGGGGCTGGTGACACTGAAGCTTTCTTT
CDR3aa: CASSLAGAGDTEAFF

d_gene: NA
v_gene: TRBV2
j_gene: TRBJ2-7
len: 13
abundance: many
CDR3nt: TGTGCCAGCAGTCAGACTACCTCCGATGAGCAGTACTTC
CDR3aa: CASSQTTSDEQYF

d_gene: NA
v_gene: TRBV11-3
j_gene: TRBJ2-2
len: 14
abundance: few
CDR3nt: TGTGCCAGCAGCTTAGGCGGAGGGACCGGGGAGCTGTTTTTT
CDR3aa: CASSLGGGTGELFF

d_gene: NA
v_gene: TRBV15
j_gene: TRBJ2-6
len: 18
abundance: few
CDR3nt: TGTGCCACCAGCAGAGATCTAGGGAGCCCCACTGGGGCCAACGTCCTGACTTTC
CDR3aa: CATSRDLGSPTGANVLTF

d_gene: NA
v_gene: TRBV5-1
j_gene: TRBJ1-1
len: 14
abundance: NA
CDR3nt: TGCGCCAGCAGCCCGGACTCCACCGGCACTGAAGCTTTCTTT
CDR3aa: CASSPDSTGTEAFF

d_gene: TRBD1
v_gene: TRBV30
j_gene: TRBJ1-1
len: 15
abundance: few
CDR3nt: TGTGCCTGGATCATAGCAGGGGGCGTAGGCACTGAAGCTTTCTTT
CDR3aa: CAWIIAGGVGTEAFF

d_gene: NA
v_gene: TRBV18
j_gene: TRBJ2-7
len: 16
abundance: few
CDR3nt: TGTGCCAGCTCACCTTTTGGACGGGGAACCTCCTACGAGCAGTACTTC
CDR3aa: CASSPFGRGTSYEQYF

d_gene: TRBD2
v_gene: TRBV11-2
j_gene: TRBJ2-7
len: 15
abundance: NA
CDR3nt: TGTGCCAGCAGCTTATCTAGCGGGGGCCTGGGGGAGCAGTACTTC
CDR3aa: CASSLSSGGLGEQYF

d_gene: NA
v_gene: TRBV7-9
j_gene: TRBJ2-7
len: 13
abundance: few
CDR3nt: TGTGCCAGCAGCTTGACACTGGCCCACGAGCAGTACTTC
CDR3aa: CASSLTLAHEQYF